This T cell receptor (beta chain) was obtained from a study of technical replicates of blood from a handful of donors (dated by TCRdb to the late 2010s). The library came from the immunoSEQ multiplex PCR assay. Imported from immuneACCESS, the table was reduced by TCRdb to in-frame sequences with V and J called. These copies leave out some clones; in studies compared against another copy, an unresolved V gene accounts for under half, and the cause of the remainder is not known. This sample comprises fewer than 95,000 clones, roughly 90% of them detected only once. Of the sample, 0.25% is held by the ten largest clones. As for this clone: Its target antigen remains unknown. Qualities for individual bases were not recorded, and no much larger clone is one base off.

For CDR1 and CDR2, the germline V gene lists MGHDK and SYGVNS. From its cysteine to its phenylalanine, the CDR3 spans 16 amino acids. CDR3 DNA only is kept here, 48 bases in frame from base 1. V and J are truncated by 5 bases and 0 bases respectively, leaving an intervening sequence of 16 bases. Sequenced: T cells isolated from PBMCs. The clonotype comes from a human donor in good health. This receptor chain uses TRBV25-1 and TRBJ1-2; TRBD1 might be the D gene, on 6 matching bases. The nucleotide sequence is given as TGTGCCAGCAGTCATAGGGACAAACCAGCTAACTATGGCTACACCTTC. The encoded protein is CASSHRDKPANYGYTF.